Below are 32 T cell receptor beta chains sequenced from a single sample in a study of blood T cell repertoires in COVID-19. The protocol was immunoSEQ multiplex PCR, while the TCRdb copy is restricted to in-frame clones and leaves out a portion. The repertoire holds about 280,000 clones, with approximately 86% as singletons. Sequenced: peripheral blood. Every receptor here comes from a man aged 18-30 years with active or convalescent COVID-19.

The rearrangement uses TRBV6-2 or TRBV6-3 and TRBJ1-1; a weak D match, TRBD1 (6 bases). The CDR3 is made up of 15 amino acids. Trimming left V 5 bases short and J 0 bases short, with 13 bases between. Germline CDR1 reads MNHEY; CDR2 reads SVGEGT. The CDR3 DNA follows: TGTGCCAGCAGTGGAGCAGGGGTCTTGAACACTGAAGCTTTCTTT. Translated, it gives CASSGAGVLNTEAFF.

The chain uses TRBV29-1 and TRBJ2-2, with TRBD2 identical over 7 bases. Germline V lookup: CDR1 SQVTM, CDR2 ANQGSEA. V shed 7 bases, J shed 0 bases, and the junction held 17 bases outside the gene matches. The CDR3 runs to 18 residues. As DNA, the CDR3 is TGCAGCGCGACGAGCGGGGCCTCAGACAGAACGAACACCGGGGAGCTGTTTTTT. Translation: CSATSGASDRTNTGELFF.

The J gene is TRBJ1-4, the V gene TRBV28; tentative D call: TRBD1 (5 bases). The CDR3 covers 16 residues. The germline CDR1 and CDR2 sequences are MDHEN and SYDVKM. V was pared by 6 bases and J by 7 bases, with 21 bases between. The CDR3 nucleotides read TGTGCCAGCAGCAAGAAGGTCCGGGGGAGGGGTGAAAAACTGTTTTTT. Translation: CASSKKVRGRGEKLFF.

The V and J genes are TRBV5-4 and TRBJ1-1, with TRBD1 identical over 9 bases. The CDR3 totals 16 residues. Germline assignment: CDR1 SGHNT and CDR2 YYREEE (reference sequence). V trimming: 0 bases; J trimming: 11 bases; junction bases outside the gene matches: 14. The CDR3, as DNA: TGTGCCAGCAGCTTGGGGACAGGGGTAATTAAAAGTTTGGCTTTCTTT. This gives the protein CASSLGTGVIKSLAFF.

The chain joins TRBV7-8 to TRBJ1-2; 12 bases are shared with TRBD1. Trimming removed 5 bases from V and 8 bases from J; junction bases left unmatched: 6. This CDR3 has 14 amino acids. CDR1 and CDR2 from the germline V gene are SGHVS and FQNEAQ. The DNA of the CDR3 is TGTGCCAGCAGCCAGGGACAGGGGGCGAAGGGCTACACCTTC. It yields the protein CASSQGQGAKGYTF.

The chain has TRBV19 and TRBJ2-7, with no clear D. CDR3 size: 11 residues. V was clipped by 4 bases and J by 4 bases, with 5 bases between them. Germline lookup yields CDR1 LNHDA and CDR2 SQIVND (reference sequence). The CDR3 spells CASSNLYEQYF. CDR3 nucleotides: TGTGCCAGTAGTAACCTATACGAGCAGTACTTC.

V usage is TRBV9 and J usage is TRBJ2-5; D is undetermined. Germline values: CDR1 SGDLS, CDR2 YYNGEE. Trimming took 0 bases from V and 2 from J, leaving 5 bases between them. The CDR3 spans 13 residues. The CDR3 loop is CASSVGDQETQYF. DNA for the CDR3: TGTGCCAGCAGCGTAGGAGATCAAGAGACCCAGTACTTC. The variable domain in full, completed from reference TRBV9 and TRBJ2-5, reads DSGVTQTPKHLITATGQRVTLRCSPRSGDLSVYWYQQSLDQGLQFLIQYYNGEERAKGNILERFSAQQFPDLHSELNLSSLELGDSALYFCASSVGDQETQYFGPGTRLLVL.

The V call is TRBV11-2, the J call TRBJ2-3, with 7 bases that match TRBD2. The CDR3 spans 18 residues. Germline CDR1 reads SGHAT; CDR2 reads FQNNGV. Losses at the gene ends were 5 bases for V and 2 bases for J; bases not matched to a gene: 16. The CDR3 is CASSAVLGERGHTDTQYF. CDR3 sequence (DNA): TGTGCCAGCAGCGCCGTCCTTGGTGAGCGGGGCCACACAGATACGCAGTATTTT.

This clone was seen only once. This chain uses TRBV5-1 with TRBJ2-5; a weak D match, TRBD1 (5 bases). Germline V CDR1 and CDR2: SGHRS, YFSETQ. The CDR3 extends over 12 amino acids. V was trimmed by 4 bases and J by 5 bases, leaving 9 bases between them. CDR3 region: CASSPRQETQYF. CDR3 coding DNA: TGCGCCAGCAGCCCAAGACAGGAGACCCAGTACTTC.

As concerns this clone: Other DNA sequences in the same sample also yield this CDR3. The chain links TRBV9 to TRBJ1-1; weak D call: TRBD1 (5 bases). CDR3 size: 13 residues. CDR1 is SGDLS and CDR2 is YYNGEE in the germline V gene. Trimming took off 4 bases at V and 1 base at J, with 8 bases between the two ends. This CDR3 reads CASSPGGNTEAFF. In DNA, the CDR3 is TGTGCCAGCAGCCCCGGGGGGAACACTGAAGCTTTCTTT.

The sample holds one count of this clone. The chain links TRBV3-1 (or the pseudogene TRBV3-2) to TRBJ1-1, with D unresolved. Looked up from germline, CDR1 is LGHDT and CDR2 is YNNKEL (reference sequence). Trimming took off 6 bases at V and 8 bases at J, with 16 bases between the two ends. The CDR3 is 13 residues long. The CDR3 sequence: CASSEIGSLEAFF. For the CDR3, the DNA is TGTGCCAGCAGTGAAATCGGGAGTCTCGAAGCTTTCTTT.

This chain joins TRBV19 and TRBJ1-2; D is undetermined. Deletions cut 7 bases from V and 3 bases from J, with 12 bases between. There are 13 residues in the CDR3. From germline, CDR1 is LNHDA and CDR2 SQIVND (reference sequence). CDR3 protein: CASKRIEYYGYTF. Here the CDR3 DNA reads TGTGCCAGTAAGAGGATAGAGTACTATGGCTACACCTTC.

V gene TRBV7-9 combines with J gene TRBJ2-3, with 11 bases matching TRBD2. V lost 5 bases and J lost 5; bases outside the gene matches: 18. The germline V gene has CDR1 SEHNR and CDR2 FQNEAQ (reference sequence). The CDR3 sequence is 19 residues long. CDR3 nucleotide sequence: TGTGCCAGCAGCCCCCTGCGTAGCGGGGGGGCCGGAGGATTAGATACGCAGTATTTT. This translates into CASSPLRSGGAGGLDTQYF. Full variable domain (remainder filled in from reference TRBV7-9 and TRBJ2-3): DTGVSQNPRHKITKRGQNVTFRCDPISEHNRLYWYRQTLGQGPEFLTYFQNEAQLEKSRLLSDRFSAERPKGSFSTLEIQRTEQGDSAMYLCASSPLRSGGAGGLDTQYFGPGTRLTVL.

The chain uses TRBV5-1 and TRBJ2-5; 7 nucleotides agree with TRBD1. Germline CDR1 and CDR2: SGHRS and YFSETQ. Unmatched junction bases numbered 8, after V lost 4 bases and J lost 5 bases. The CDR3 spans 14 residues. The CDR3 DNA reads as TGCGCCAGCAGCCAAACGGACAGGATGGAGACCCAGTACTTC. Protein product: CASSQTDRMETQYF.

This clone has a single count. V is TRBV6-5 and J is TRBJ1-5; no firm D call. This CDR3 contains 14 residues. Germline lookup yields CDR1 MNHEY and CDR2 SVGAGI. V was cut by 6 bases and J by 0 bases, with 9 bases left in between. CDR3 DNA: TGTGCCAGCAGCAACAGAAATAGCAATCAGCCCCAGCATTTT. This translates into CASSNRNSNQPQHF.

The chain has TRBV19 and TRBJ2-3, with 7 bases lining up with TRBD2. The trim removed 0 bases at V and 4 bases at J, leaving 4 bases unmatched. Germline lookup yields CDR1 LNHDA and CDR2 SQIVND (reference sequence). The CDR3 covers 15 residues. CDR3 nucleotide sequence: TGTGCCAGTAGTATAGATCCGGGGGGTTCAGATACGCAGTATTTT. Translated, it gives CASSIDPGGSDTQYF. The full variable domain, rest sourced from reference TRBV19 and TRBJ2-3, is DGGITQSPKYLFRKEGQNVTLSCEQNLNHDAMYWYRQDPGQGLRLIYYSQIVNDFQKGDIAEGYSVSREKKESFPLTVTSAQKNPTAFYLCASSIDPGGSDTQYFGPGTRLTVL.

V and J are TRBV9 and TRBJ2-5; TRBD2 matches at 7 bases. The CDR3 extends over 14 amino acids. CDR1 and CDR2 from the germline V gene are SGDLS and YYNGEE. With 3 bases clipped from V and 4 bases from J, the junction kept 6 bases outside the gene matches. This CDR3 reads CASSAASGIETQYF. CDR3 in DNA: TGTGCCAGCAGCGCCGCTAGCGGCATAGAGACCCAGTACTTC. Filled out from reference TRBV9 and TRBJ2-5, the complete variable domain reads DSGVTQTPKHLITATGQRVTLRCSPRSGDLSVYWYQQSLDQGLQFLIQYYNGEERAKGNILERFSAQQFPDLHSELNLSSLELGDSALYFCASSAASGIETQYFGPGTRLLVL.

This chain connects TRBV5-6 to TRBJ1-2; 8 bases are a match to TRBD1. From germline, CDR1 is SGHDT and CDR2 YYEEEE. The CDR3 extends over 13 amino acids. J lost 6 bases, V lost 4 bases, and 5 bases had no gene match. The CDR3 DNA reads as TGTGCCAGCAGCCGGACAGGGCGGGATGGCTACACCTTC. Translating it yields CASSRTGRDGYTF.

V usage is TRBV7-9 and J usage is TRBJ1-1; D might be TRBD1 (5 bases). Germline-derived CDR1 and CDR2 are SEHNR and FQNEAQ (reference sequence). Trimming pared 11 bases from V and 0 bases from J, leaving 10 bases between. The CDR3 loop spans 12 amino acids. The CDR3 here is CAGAGMNTEAFF. The DNA for the CDR3 is TGTGCCGGGGCAGGGATGAACACTGAAGCTTTCTTT.

This rearrangement joins TRBV5-1 to TRBJ2-1, with D possibly TRBD1 on 6 matching bases. The length of the CDR3 is 16 residues. Trimming removed 1 base at V and 0 bases at J, with 11 bases between. Germline V gives CDR1 SGHRS, CDR2 YFSETQ. The CDR3 sequence is CASSLTGWPSYNEQFF. The CDR3 coding sequence is TGCGCCAGCAGCTTGACAGGGTGGCCCTCCTACAATGAGCAGTTCTTC.

The V gene is TRBV10-3, the J gene TRBJ1-5; perhaps TRBD1 as D (5 bases). The germline V gene encodes CDR1 ENHRY and CDR2 SYGVKD. There are 15 residues in the CDR3. V was cut by 4 bases and J by 6 bases, with 16 bases left in between. CDR3 residues: CAISGTGKGSQPQHF. The CDR3 nucleotides are TGTGCCATCAGTGGAACAGGAAAGGGAAGTCAGCCCCAGCATTTT.

The chain joins TRBV6-5 to TRBJ1-4; the D is unclear. The germline V and J ends were trimmed by 0 bases and 0 bases, with 8 bases remaining between them. The germline gives CDR1 MNHEY, CDR2 SVGAGI. The CDR3 contains 16 residues. CDR3 sequence (DNA): TGTGCCAGCAGTTACTCCCCGCAGGCAACTAATGAAAAACTGTTTTTT. This encodes CASSYSPQATNEKLFF.

The chain recombines TRBV6-5 with TRBJ1-3; D is uncertain. The length of the CDR3 is 13 residues. The germline V gene encodes CDR1 MNHEY and CDR2 SVGAGI. Trimming removed 6 bases from V and 4 bases from J, with 10 bases in between. The CDR3 nucleotides read TGTGCCAGCAGCGCGGCGGGGGGAAACACCATATATTTT. It specifies CASSAAGGNTIYF.

The chain has TRBV5-1 and TRBJ2-1; 8 nucleotides match TRBD1. The V gene end was trimmed by 0 bases and the J gene end by 4 bases; junction bases not matched to a gene: 9. CDR1 is SGHRS, CDR2 YFSETQ, per germline. The CDR3 spans 17 residues. The CDR3 here is CASSLAEGDRTYNEQFF. For the CDR3, the DNA is TGCGCCAGCAGCTTGGCCGAGGGGGACAGGACATACAATGAGCAGTTCTTC.

The CDR3 nucleotides read TGTGCCAGCAGTTACCTCCTCGCCAGGGGGACTGAAGCTTTCTTT. Encoded protein: CASSYLLARGTEAFF. V gene TRBV6-5 combines with J gene TRBJ1-1; TRBD1 matches at 7 bases. The V and J ends lost 2 bases and 5 bases, in that order; junction bases with no gene match: 8. CDR1 is MNHEY and CDR2 is SVGAGI in the germline V gene. The CDR3 totals 15 residues.

The rearrangement uses TRBV7-9 and TRBJ2-5; 12 positions match TRBD1. Unmatched junction bases numbered 12, after V lost 5 bases and J lost 2 bases. The CDR3 has 18 amino acids. CDR1 is SEHNR, CDR2 FQNEAQ, per germline (reference sequence). CDR3 nucleotide sequence: TGTGCCAGCAGCCCGGGGACAGGGGGCAGGGGGGTACAAGAGACCCAGTACTTC. Amino acid sequence: CASSPGTGGRGVQETQYF.

The genes are TRBV18 and TRBJ2-7; D is perhaps TRBD1 (5 bases). The V end was cut by 2 bases, the J end by 3 bases, with 11 bases between. From germline, CDR1 is KGHSH and CDR2 LQKENI. CDR3 size: 14 residues. CDR3: CASSPGAGNYEQYF. The CDR3 DNA sequence: TGTGCCAGCTCACCAGGGGCAGGGAACTACGAGCAGTACTTC.

This chain connects TRBV4-1 to TRBJ1-1; 7 bases map to TRBD1. The CDR3 runs 16 residues. Germline V CDR1 and CDR2: MGHRA, YSYEKL. Trimming cost V 1 base and J 7 bases; bases outside gene matches: 12. CDR3 region: CASSQARGQATLEAFF. CDR3 nucleotides: TGCGCCAGCAGCCAAGCCCGAGGACAGGCCACCCTTGAAGCTTTCTTT.

The count of this clone is one. The chain employs TRBV27 and TRBJ1-2, with TRBD1 as a possible D gene (5 bases). The CDR3 runs to 15 residues. Germline V gene data show CDR1 as MNHEY and CDR2 as SMNVEV (reference sequence). V was shortened by 1 base and J by 4 bases, with 13 bases between the two germline ends. CDR3 nucleotides: TGTGCCAGCAGTTTATTGGGGCAGGGTGGCTATGGCTACACCTTC. Encoded protein: CASSLLGQGGYGYTF.

The chain combines TRBV6-5 with TRBJ1-4; 7 bases match TRBD1. CDR3 size: 14 residues. The V segment lost 6 bases and the J segment 5 bases; nucleotides outside the gene matches: 6. Germline CDR1 reads MNHEY; CDR2 reads SVGAGI. CDR3 bases: TGTGCCAGCAGCGTGGACAGGCGAAATGAAAAACTGTTTTTT. Translating gives CASSVDRRNEKLFF.

This clone was counted a few times. The chain carries TRBV6-6 and TRBJ1-5; 8 nucleotides line up with TRBD1. Losses at the gene ends were 5 bases for V and 0 bases for J; bases not matched to a gene: 3. Germline lookup yields CDR1 MNHNY and CDR2 SVGAGI (reference sequence). CDR3 length equals 15 residues. The CDR3 nucleotides read TGTGCCAGCAGTCAGCAGGGGGCTAGCAATCAGCCCCAGCATTTT. It is translated as CASSQQGASNQPQHF.

The rearrangement joins TRBV5-4 to TRBJ1-6, with TRBD1 matching over 9 bases. The junction had 4 bases not matched to a gene; V was cut back by 4 bases and J by 5 bases. This CDR3 has 15 residues. The V gene's germline CDR1 is SGHNT and CDR2 YYREEE (reference sequence). CDR3 sequence reads: CASSGRTGDNSPLHF. For the CDR3, the DNA is TGTGCCAGCAGCGGGCGGACAGGGGATAATTCACCCCTCCACTTT. Filled out from reference TRBV5-4 and TRBJ1-6, the complete variable domain reads ETGVTQSPTHLIKTRGQQVTLRCSSQSGHNTVSWYQQALGQGPQFIFQYYREEENGRGNFPPRFSGLQFPNYSSELNVNALELDDSALYLCASSGRTGDNSPLHFGNGTRLTVT.